This TCR beta chain was obtained from a study of cytomegalovirus exposure and HLA in healthy donors. The wider study: The same platform as the roughly 630 first-cohort repertoires was used for the 120 validation repertoires, a later analysis reported.

Germline assignment: CDR1 SGHNT and CDR2 YYREEE (reference sequence). Trimming at V came to 1 base and at J to 3 bases, leaving 5 bases not matched to a gene. The CDR3 length is 16 residues. Sequencing used immunoSEQ multiplex PCR; TCRdb keeps in-frame clones, though not all of them. The table includes a few hundred thousand clones, more than 75% detected once. The chain links TRBV5-4 to TRBJ2-2; TRBD1 matches 8 bases. Specimen: PBMCs. The sequence derives from a woman between 18 and 29 years old in good health and CMV-seronegative. In DNA form, the CDR3 reads TGTGCCAGCAGCTTGCTCAGGGGGCGGGACACCGGGGAGCTGTTTTTT. Translating gives CASSLLRGRDTGELFF.